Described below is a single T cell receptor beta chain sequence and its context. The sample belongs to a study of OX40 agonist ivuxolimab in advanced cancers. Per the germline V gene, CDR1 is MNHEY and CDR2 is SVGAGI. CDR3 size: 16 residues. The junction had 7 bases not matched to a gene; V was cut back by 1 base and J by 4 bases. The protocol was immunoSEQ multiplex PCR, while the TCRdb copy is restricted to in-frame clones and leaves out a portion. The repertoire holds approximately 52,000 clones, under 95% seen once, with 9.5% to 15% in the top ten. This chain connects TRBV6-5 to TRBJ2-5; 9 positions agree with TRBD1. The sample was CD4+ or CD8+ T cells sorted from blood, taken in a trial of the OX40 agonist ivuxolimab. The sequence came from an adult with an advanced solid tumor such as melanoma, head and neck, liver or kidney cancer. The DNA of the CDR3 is TGTGCCAGCAGTTACTTTTCTCCGGACAGGGGAGAGACCCAGTACTTC. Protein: CASSYFSPDRGETQYF.